The 27 T cell receptor beta chains in this list originate from one sample, sequenced in a study of PD-1 blockade in classical Hodgkin lymphoma. Generated by immunoSEQ multiplex PCR, the TCRdb table keeps only in-frame clones and is missing some. The profile shows around 29,000 clones, roughly 80% of them singletons. Time point noted: cycle 4 day 1 (C4D1), after about 6 weeks of nivolumab. Each patient's relapse followed autologous stem cell transplantation, and brentuximab vedotin exposure varied. Purified CD4+ T cells were obtained from thawed PBMCs through magnetic negative selection. The material was CD4+ T cells from blood, obtained before the fourth cycle of nivolumab. The receptor source for this set is a human donor with classical Hodgkin lymphoma.

This clone occurred once. This chain links TRBV6-1 with TRBJ2-7; D not certain. V lost 0 bases, J lost 4 bases, and 4 bases lay in between. The CDR3 totals 12 residues. The V gene's germline CDR1 is MNHNS and CDR2 SASEGT. The CDR3 region has the DNA TGTGCCAGCAGTGAAGCGACGTACGAGCAGTACTTC. Translation: CASSEATYEQYF.

V gene TRBV18 combines with J gene TRBJ2-3; the match to TRBD1 covers 9 bases. The CDR3 runs 15 residues. Trimming cost V 6 bases and J 4 bases; bases outside gene matches: 8. The germline gives CDR1 KGHSH, CDR2 LQKENI. Here the CDR3 DNA reads TGTGCCAGCTCTCCTACAGGGGGCTTGGCAGATACGCAGTATTTT. Encoded protein: CASSPTGGLADTQYF.

This clone occurred once. DNA of the CDR3: TGCGCCAGCAGCTTGGACGCCTGGTCTGGGGCCAACGTCCTGACTTTC. It codes for CASSLDAWSGANVLTF. V usage is TRBV5-1 and J usage is TRBJ2-6; no definite D call. The CDR3 length is 16 residues. The germline V and J ends were trimmed by 0 bases and 1 base, with 8 bases remaining between them. Germline lookup yields CDR1 SGHRS and CDR2 YFSETQ.

The chain uses TRBV28 and TRBJ2-7; 11 bases align to TRBD2. With V trimmed by 6 bases and J by 6 bases, 10 bases remained unmatched. This CDR3 is built from 15 residues. In germline, CDR1 is MDHEN, CDR2 SYDVKM. Here the CDR3 DNA reads TGTGCCAGCAGCATGACTTTACTAGCGGGGGTCGAGCAGTACTTC. This codes for CASSMTLLAGVEQYF.

This chain joins TRBV7-8 and TRBJ1-5, with D tentatively TRBD1 (6 bases). V lost 5 bases to trimming and J lost 6 bases, with 20 bases between them. This CDR3 is 16 amino acids long. Germline CDR1 reads SGHVS; CDR2 reads FQNEAQ. CDR3 bases: TGTGCCAGCAGCGTTTATGGTGGGACATCCACTCAGCCCCAGCATTTT. This sequence encodes CASSVYGGTSTQPQHF.

The genes are TRBV18 and TRBJ2-7; 10 bases are a match to TRBD1. This CDR3 region has 15 residues. The V gene end was trimmed by 5 bases and the J gene end by 7 bases; junction bases not matched to a gene: 11. CDR1 and CDR2 (germline): KGHSH, LQKENI. The CDR3: CASSTSTGGSVEQYF. DNA for the CDR3: TGTGCCAGCTCAACGTCGACAGGGGGCTCGGTTGAGCAGTACTTC.

This sequence joins TRBV7-9 and TRBJ1-1; TRBD1 matches 8 bases. The germline V gene has CDR1 SEHNR and CDR2 FQNEAQ (reference sequence). The ends lost 4 bases at V and 1 base at J; junction bases unmatched: 2. The CDR3 loop spans 14 amino acids. This chain's CDR3 is CASSWDRQNTEAFF. DNA for the CDR3: TGTGCCAGCAGCTGGGACAGGCAGAACACTGAAGCTTTCTTT. The whole variable domain, remainder taken from reference TRBV7-9 and TRBJ1-1, is DTGVSQNPRHKITKRGQNVTFRCDPISEHNRLYWYRQTLGQGPEFLTYFQNEAQLEKSRLLSDRFSAERPKGSFSTLEIQRTEQGDSAMYLCASSWDRQNTEAFFGQGTRLTVV.

V and J are TRBV5-1 and TRBJ2-7; 7 bases map to TRBD1. Germline V lookup: CDR1 SGHRS, CDR2 YFSETQ. The CDR3 is 14 residues long. J gave up 6 bases and V 4 bases, and 10 bases lay outside the gene matches. CDR3 coding DNA: TGCGCCAGCAGCCCGACAGGGACGATGGGCGAGCAGTACTTC. Residues: CASSPTGTMGEQYF.

With respect to this clone: Lacking the conserved final phenylalanine or tryptophan, this CDR3 likely reflects a read error. Because the CDR3's place on the DNA is in doubt, the DNA is left out and the CDR3 is given as listed by TCRdb. This chain links TRBV25-1 with TRBJ1-1. The CDR3 is made up of 8 amino acids, end residues included. The germline CDR1 and CDR2 sequences are MGHDK and SYGVNS. This CDR3 reads CASRATGG.

A few counts support this clone. The chain couples TRBV2 to TRBJ1-2; D possibly corresponds to TRBD1 (6 bases). V lost 1 base to trimming and J lost 5 bases, with 8 bases between them. The CDR3 covers 13 residues. CDR1 is SNHLY and CDR2 is FYNNEI in the germline V gene. CDR3 sequence (DNA): TGTGCCAGCAGTGAAGATCAGGGGTATGGCTACACCTTC. It encodes CASSEDQGYGYTF.

CDR3 region: CASSPPPSDNEQFF. In nucleotides, the CDR3 is TGCGCCAGCAGCCCCCCCCCGTCCGACAATGAGCAGTTCTTC. J is TRBJ2-1 and V is TRBV5-1, with no clear D. Trimming took off 4 bases at V and 5 bases at J, with 13 bases between the two ends. Looked up from germline, CDR1 is SGHRS and CDR2 is YFSETQ. The CDR3 is 14 residues long.

The chain joins TRBV28 to TRBJ1-2; possible D gene TRBD1, 5 bases. Germline V lookup: CDR1 MDHEN, CDR2 SYDVKM. This CDR3 is 13 amino acids long. Between the trimmed V and J ends, which lost 3 bases and 5 bases, there was a span of 10 bases. CDR3 amino acids: CASSFGGEYGYTF. Here the CDR3 DNA reads TGTGCCAGCAGTTTCGGGGGGGAATATGGCTACACCTTC.

This chain connects TRBV9 to TRBJ2-5; D may be TRBD1 (6 bases). V was trimmed by 4 bases and J by 2 bases, leaving 12 bases between them. The CDR3 consists of 14 residues. Germline V CDR1 and CDR2: SGDLS, YYNGEE. CDR3 residues: CASSPGQLQETQYF. In DNA form, the CDR3 reads TGTGCCAGCAGCCCAGGACAGTTACAAGAGACCCAGTACTTC. Full variable domain (remainder filled in from reference TRBV9 and TRBJ2-5): DSGVTQTPKHLITATGQRVTLRCSPRSGDLSVYWYQQSLDQGLQFLIQYYNGEERAKGNILERFSAQQFPDLHSELNLSSLELGDSALYFCASSPGQLQETQYFGPGTRLLVL.

This clone was picked up a small number of times. J is TRBJ1-6 and V is TRBV10-3, with a tentative D call TRBD1 (5 bases). Germline loops: CDR1 ENHRY, CDR2 SYGVKD. The CDR3 has 14 amino acids. The ends were cut back, 5 bases at V and 4 bases at J, with 9 bases in the middle. The CDR3 protein is CAISPGRYNSPLHF. CDR3 nucleotides: TGTGCCATCAGTCCGGGACGGTATAATTCACCCCTCCACTTT.

The sample holds a few counts of this clone. V usage is TRBV5-1 and J usage is TRBJ1-5; no reliable D call. The germline CDR1 and CDR2 sequences are SGHRS and YFSETQ. The CDR3 contains 13 residues. V was trimmed by 1 base and J by 4 bases, leaving 6 bases between them. CDR3 coding DNA: TGCGCCAGCAGCTTGATGTCGAATCAGCCCCAGCATTTT. It codes for CASSLMSNQPQHF.

The chain combines TRBV5-1 with TRBJ2-2; TRBD1 aligns across 8 bases. The CDR3 is 14 amino acids. V shed 9 bases, J shed 6 bases, and the junction held 10 bases outside the gene matches. Germline values: CDR1 SGHRS, CDR2 YFSETQ. CDR3 nucleotide sequence: TGCGCCACCCGAGGGGGACAGGCTGCCGGGGAGCTGTTTTTT. This translates into CATRGGQAAGELFF. Combining the CDR3 with reference TRBV5-1 and TRBJ2-2 gives the whole variable domain KAGVTQTPRYLIKTRGQQVTLSCSPISGHRSVSWYQQTPGQGLQFLFEYFSETQRNKGNFPGRFSGRQFSNSRSEMNVSTLELGDSALYLCATRGGQAAGELFFGEGSRLTVL.

The table lists this clone with a count of one. CDR3 nucleotides: TGCGCCAGCAGCTTGGATTTAGGCTACAGCGACCAAGAGACCCAGTACTTC. Protein: CASSLDLGYSDQETQYF. The rearrangement joins TRBV5-1 to TRBJ2-5; no firm D call. Trimming shortened V by 0 bases and J by 0 bases, and 15 bases separated the two germline ends. Germline CDR1 and CDR2: SGHRS and YFSETQ. This CDR3 comprises 17 residues.

The chain links TRBV28 to TRBJ1-5; D gene unclear. V was pared by 3 bases and J by 3 bases, with 12 bases between. This CDR3 contains 15 residues. From germline, CDR1 is MDHEN and CDR2 SYDVKM. CDR3 residues: CASSFADGLNQPQHF. Here the CDR3 DNA reads TGTGCCAGCAGTTTCGCGGACGGACTCAATCAGCCCCAGCATTTT.

V and J are TRBV7-6 and TRBJ2-7; 9 positions match TRBD1. The J segment lost 2 bases and the V segment lost 5 bases, leaving 1 base of the junction unmatched. Per the germline V gene, CDR1 is SGHVS and CDR2 is FNYEAQ. This CDR3 region has 13 residues. CDR3 nucleotide sequence: TGTGCCAGCAGCCGGGACAGGGCCTACGAGCAGTACTTC. Protein product: CASSRDRAYEQYF.

This chain uses TRBV5-1 with TRBJ2-5, with TRBD1 identical over 11 bases. Germline lookup yields CDR1 SGHRS and CDR2 YFSETQ. The CDR3 loop spans 16 amino acids. Trimming at V came to 1 base and at J to 4 bases, leaving 6 bases not matched to a gene. The CDR3 DNA reads TGCGCCAGCAGCTTGAATGGACAGGGGGCGTCAGAGACCCAGTACTTC. Amino acids: CASSLNGQGASETQYF.

This clone was counted once. The CDR3 nucleotides read TGCGCCAGCAGCTTGGGTTGGGGACAGGGTAGCGACGAGCAGTACTTC. Amino acids: CASSLGWGQGSDEQYF. The chain employs TRBV5-1 and TRBJ2-7, with 9 bases matching TRBD1. CDR1 is SGHRS, CDR2 YFSETQ, per germline. V was clipped by 0 bases and J by 5 bases; unmatched bases: 9. The CDR3 extends over 16 amino acids.

This clone was observed once. The J gene is TRBJ2-6, the V gene TRBV28, with D possibly TRBD2 on 6 matching bases. Trimming removed 7 bases from V and 3 bases from J, with 16 bases in between. The germline gives CDR1 MDHEN, CDR2 SYDVKM. The CDR3 has 16 amino acids. In nucleotides, the CDR3 is TGTGCCAGCACTTTGGGGGGTTCATTTGGGGCCAACGTCCTGACTTTC. Its translation: CASTLGGSFGANVLTF.

The chain employs TRBV16 and TRBJ2-1; 15 nucleotides line up with TRBD2. Looked up from germline, CDR1 is KGHSY and CDR2 is FQNENV. V dropped 4 bases and J dropped 4; count of bases not matched to a gene: 11. CDR3 size: 19 residues. CDR3 loop: CASSPVPGLAGGSYNEQFF. The DNA for the CDR3 is TGTGCCAGCAGCCCCGTCCCGGGACTAGCGGGGGGCTCATACAATGAGCAGTTCTTC.

The chain is built from TRBV5-1 and TRBJ1-2; D perhaps matches TRBD1 (5 bases). Germline CDR1 reads SGHRS; CDR2 reads YFSETQ. The CDR3 length is 16 residues. Trimming cost V 1 base and J 3 bases, with 16 bases left between them. The CDR3 is CASSLMLGARDYGYTF. In DNA form, the CDR3 reads TGCGCCAGCAGCTTGATGCTAGGGGCCCGGGACTATGGCTACACCTTC.

V and J are TRBV28 and TRBJ1-2; D remains unclear. The germline V and J ends were trimmed by 6 bases and 2 bases, with 19 bases remaining between them. The CDR3 runs to 16 residues. Germline V CDR1 and CDR2: MDHEN, SYDVKM. The CDR3 coding sequence is TGTGCCAGCAGGGGAAGGAATAGAGGTATAAACTATGGCTACACCTTC. Its translation is CASRGRNRGINYGYTF.

CDR3 coding DNA: TGCAGCGTCGCGACAGGGAGCAATCAGCCCCAGCATTTT. This encodes CSVATGSNQPQHF. V gene TRBV29-1 combines with J gene TRBJ1-5; 7 bases fit TRBD1. J lost 1 base, V lost 6 bases, and 3 bases had no gene match. CDR3 length: 13 residues. CDR1 and CDR2 from the germline V gene are SQVTM and ANQGSEA. The whole variable domain, remainder taken from reference TRBV29-1 and TRBJ1-5, is SAVISQKPSRDICQRGTSLTIQCQVDSQVTMMFWYRQQPGQSLTLIATANQGSEATYESGFVIDKFPISRPNLTFSTLTVSNMSPEDSSIYLCSVATGSNQPQHFGDGTRLSIL.

This chain's CDR3 is CASRLRVQGKFLYNEQFF. The CDR3 DNA reads TGTGCCAGCAGGCTCCGAGTACAGGGTAAATTCCTCTACAATGAGCAGTTCTTC. The V gene is TRBV7-8, the J gene TRBJ2-1; a possible D gene is TRBD1 (6 bases). This CDR3 spans 18 amino acids. The V end lost 6 bases, the J end lost 3 bases, and 24 bases lay between the germline ends. From germline, CDR1 is SGHVS and CDR2 FQNEAQ.